Listed here are 10 T cell receptor beta chains from one sample, sequenced in a study of graft-versus-host responses after intestinal transplantation. Profiling relied on immunoSEQ multiplex PCR, and the TCRdb table lists in-frame clones only, not all of them. Of under 100,000 clones in the sample, 90% were seen once. This material consisted of PBMCs, taken around 68 weeks after intestinal transplant. These receptors were obtained from a human patient who received an intestinal transplant, so some T cells may come from the graft donor.

The V gene is TRBV5-1, the J gene TRBJ2-7; D call uncertain. V was pared by 4 bases and J by 0 bases, with 11 bases between. CDR3 length: 14 amino acids. Germline V gives CDR1 SGHRS, CDR2 YFSETQ. The CDR3 bases are TGCGCCAGCAGCGAGATCGAAAGCTCCTACGAGCAGTACTTC. This sequence encodes CASSEIESSYEQYF.

V and J are TRBV2 and TRBJ2-1; 12 bases fit TRBD2. This CDR3 region has 19 residues. From germline, CDR1 is SNHLY and CDR2 FYNNEI. Losses at the gene ends were 3 bases for V and 4 bases for J; bases not matched to a gene: 13. The CDR3 coding sequence is TGTGCCAGCAGTGACCCTAGCGGGGGGGCGAGGGGCTATTACAATGAGCAGTTCTTC. Translating it yields CASSDPSGGARGYYNEQFF.

The rearrangement joins TRBV7-8 to TRBJ2-1; the D gene is possibly TRBD2 (6 bases). Germline lookup yields CDR1 SGHVS and CDR2 FQNEAQ. CDR3 size: 12 residues. With 6 bases removed from V and 8 bases from J, the gap between germline ends came to 11 bases. The CDR3 sequence is CASRLLAHEQFF. The CDR3 DNA follows: TGTGCCAGCAGACTACTAGCCCATGAGCAGTTCTTC. Full variable domain (rest looked up from reference TRBV7-8 and TRBJ2-1): GAGVSQSPRYKVAKRGQDVALRCDPISGHVSLFWYQQALGQGPEFLTYFQNEAQLDKSGLPSDRFFAERPEGSVSTLKIQRTQQEDSAVYLCASRLLAHEQFFGPGTRLTVL.

The V and J genes are TRBV6-5 and TRBJ2-3, with D tentatively TRBD1 or TRBD2 (7 bases each). Germline V CDR1 and CDR2: MNHEY, SVGAGI. Trimming stripped 7 bases from V and 5 bases from J, with 19 bases between. CDR3 length: 15 amino acids. The CDR3 bases are TGTGCCAGCACCCAGGGGGGGCTAGGGGAAGATACGCAGTATTTT. It encodes CASTQGGLGEDTQYF.

The genes are TRBV18 and TRBJ1-1; TRBD1 aligns across 8 bases. The CDR3 runs to 14 residues. CDR1 and CDR2 (germline): KGHSH, LQKENI. With V trimmed by 3 bases and J by 4 bases, 4 bases remained unmatched. The CDR3 loop reads CASSPTGAGTEAFF. DNA for the CDR3: TGTGCCAGCTCACCGACAGGGGCGGGCACTGAAGCTTTCTTT.

The rearrangement links TRBV2 to TRBJ1-2; no definite D call. Trimming removed 3 bases from V and 7 bases from J, with 12 bases in between. This CDR3 spans 13 amino acids. The germline V gene has CDR1 SNHLY and CDR2 FYNNEI. The CDR3 DNA reads as TGTGCCAGCAGTGATACCCTCGGCGGTGGCTACACCTTC. It encodes CASSDTLGGGYTF. Complete variable domain (other parts from reference TRBV2 and TRBJ1-2): EPEVTQTPSHQVTQMGQEVILRCVPISNHLYFYWYRQILGQKVEFLVSFYNNEISEKSEIFDDQFSVERPDGSNFTLKIRSTKLEDSAMYFCASSDTLGGGYTFGSGTRLTVV.

The V call is TRBV7-2, the J call TRBJ1-5; D remains ambiguous. Germline-derived CDR1 and CDR2 are SGHTA and FQGNSA. V gave up 5 bases and J gave up 6 bases, with 11 bases separating them. This CDR3 is 13 amino acids long. The CDR3 nucleotides read TGTGCCAGCAGCCCCACATACTTTCAGCCCCAGCATTTT. Translated: CASSPTYFQPQHF.

The chain links TRBV5-1 to TRBJ1-4; D uncertain. This CDR3 is 15 amino acids long. V was clipped by 0 bases and J by 0 bases, with 6 bases between them. CDR1 and CDR2 from the germline V gene are SGHRS and YFSETQ. CDR3 region: CASSLGGATNEKLFF. In DNA, the CDR3 is TGCGCCAGCAGCTTGGGGGGAGCAACTAATGAAAAACTGTTTTTT.

The chain recombines TRBV9 with TRBJ2-5; no clear D. The CDR3 covers 13 residues. V was trimmed by 4 bases and J by 5 bases, leaving 12 bases between them. The germline V gene has CDR1 SGDLS and CDR2 YYNGEE. The CDR3 region has the DNA TGTGCCAGCAGCCTGGGCCTAGGGGAGACCCAGTACTTC. Protein product: CASSLGLGETQYF.

This CDR3 is CASSPDRGNSPLHF. The CDR3 bases are TGTGCCAGTAGCCCGGACAGGGGGAATTCACCCCTCCACTTT. This rearrangement joins TRBV19 to TRBJ1-6; TRBD1 aligns across 10 bases. The CDR3 runs to 14 residues. V was clipped by 6 bases and J by 7 bases; unmatched bases: 3. Germline CDR1 is LNHDA and CDR2 is SQIVND (reference sequence).